These 15 T cell receptor beta chains were all obtained from the same sample, sequenced in a study of technical replicates of blood from a few donors. The protocol was immunoSEQ multiplex PCR, while the TCRdb copy is restricted to in-frame clones and leaves out a portion. The sample yields tens of thousands of clones, roughly 92% seen once. Sequencing input: T cells isolated from PBMCs. These TCRs come from a human donor in good health.

This chain's CDR3 is CASSVASGTNSYNEQFF. DNA for the CDR3: TGTGCCAGCAGCGTAGCTAGCGGGACAAACTCCTACAATGAGCAGTTCTTC. This chain uses TRBV9 with TRBJ2-1; 9 nucleotides line up with TRBD2. CDR3 length: 17 amino acids. The germline V gene has CDR1 SGDLS and CDR2 YYNGEE. J gave up 0 bases and V 0 bases, and 4 bases lay outside the gene matches.

The rearrangement uses TRBV27 and TRBJ1-1, with TRBD1 identical over 12 bases. This CDR3 has 18 residues. CDR1 MNHEY and CDR2 SMNVEV come from the germline V gene (reference sequence). V gave up 5 bases and J gave up 4 bases; unmatched junction bases: 14. In DNA form, the CDR3 reads TGTGCCAGCAGTCACCTATGGGGACAGGGGGCTTTCACCACTGAAGCTTTCTTT. It is translated as CASSHLWGQGAFTTEAFF.

The chain is built from TRBV7-3 and TRBJ2-2, with TRBD2 as a possible D gene (6 bases). V lost 6 bases, J lost 3 bases, and 14 bases lay in between. The CDR3 length is 15 residues. Germline loops: CDR1 SGHTA, CDR2 FQGTGA. The CDR3 sequence: CASSSGTLHTGELFF. CDR3 in DNA: TGTGCCAGCAGTTCCGGGACTCTGCACACCGGGGAGCTGTTTTTT.

The rearrangement links TRBV5-1 to TRBJ2-2; 7 nucleotides match TRBD2. The CDR3 contains 15 residues. Germline CDR1 reads SGHRS; CDR2 reads YFSETQ. Trimming at V came to 1 base and at J to 3 bases, leaving 3 bases not matched to a gene. For the CDR3, the DNA is TGCGCCAGCAGCTTGAACGGGAGGTACACCGGGGAGCTGTTTTTT. It yields the protein CASSLNGRYTGELFF.

The chain joins TRBV19 to TRBJ1-5; 7 bases are a match to TRBD1. Germline assignment: CDR1 LNHDA and CDR2 SQIVND (reference sequence). There are 14 residues in the CDR3. With V trimmed by 3 bases and J by 3 bases, 2 bases remained unmatched. The DNA for the CDR3 is TGTGCCAGTAGTATGGGGACAGTCAATCAGCCCCAGCATTTT. Translating it yields CASSMGTVNQPQHF.

This rearrangement joins TRBV6-5 to TRBJ1-4, with TRBD1 matching over 8 bases. CDR1 is MNHEY and CDR2 is SVGAGI in the germline V gene. V lost 1 base to trimming and J lost 8 bases; unmatched junction nucleotides: 6. The CDR3 consists of 15 residues. The CDR3 region has the DNA TGTGCCAGCAGTTACTTAAGGACAGGGAACGAAAAACTGTTTTTT. It specifies CASSYLRTGNEKLFF.

In this sample, this clone turned up a few times. The chain combines TRBV9 with TRBJ1-5; 7 bases line up with TRBD1. Germline V gives CDR1 SGDLS, CDR2 YYNGEE. The junction had 2 bases not matched to a gene; V was cut back by 2 bases and J by 3 bases. The CDR3 covers 14 residues. CDR3 region: CASSVGQDNQPQHF. The CDR3 DNA follows: TGTGCCAGCAGCGTCGGACAGGACAATCAGCCCCAGCATTTT.

A single count supports this clone. The chain joins TRBV19 to TRBJ2-7; the match to TRBD1 covers 10 bases. This CDR3 spans 15 amino acids. With V trimmed by 3 bases and J by 4 bases, 6 bases remained unmatched. Germline CDR1 and CDR2: LNHDA and SQIVND (reference sequence). The CDR3 region has the DNA TGTGCCAGTAGTATGGGACAGGGGAGACGGTACGAGCAGTACTTC. This translates into CASSMGQGRRYEQYF.

In its sample, this clone was seen once. The CDR3 reads CASSQDAGAKNIQYF. As DNA, the CDR3 is TGTGCCAGCAGCCAAGATGCGGGAGCCAAAAACATTCAGTACTTC. This chain links TRBV4-2 with TRBJ2-4, with D perhaps TRBD2 (5 bases). The ends were cut back, 0 bases at V and 0 bases at J, with 6 bases in the middle. The CDR3 spans 15 residues. Germline CDR1 LGHNA, CDR2 YNFKEQ.

The chain couples TRBV4-3 to TRBJ2-3; D gene unclear. CDR3 length: 12 residues. CDR1 is LGHNA and CDR2 is YSLEER in the germline V gene. Trimming cost V 2 bases and J 6 bases, with 6 bases left between them. The CDR3 sequence: CASSQQSDTQYF. In DNA form, the CDR3 reads TGCGCCAGCAGCCAACAATCCGATACGCAGTATTTT.

This rearrangement joins TRBV6-5 to TRBJ1-3; D possibly corresponds to TRBD1 (6 bases). The CDR3 consists of 14 residues. Looked up from germline, CDR1 is MNHEY and CDR2 is SVGAGI. V was cut by 6 bases and J by 1 base, with 10 bases left in between. CDR3 sequence: CASSTGLSGNTIYF. The CDR3, as DNA: TGTGCCAGCAGCACAGGGCTATCTGGAAACACCATATATTTT.

The chain links TRBV4-3 to TRBJ2-2; 11 nucleotides agree with TRBD2. The CDR3 contains 17 residues. Looked up from germline, CDR1 is LGHNA and CDR2 is YSLEER. Trimming at V came to 4 bases and at J to 2 bases, leaving 6 bases not matched to a gene. CDR3 amino acids: CASSPRGTSGNTGELFF. CDR3 coding DNA: TGCGCCAGCAGCCCCCGAGGGACTAGCGGCAACACCGGGGAGCTGTTTTTT.

The rearrangement joins TRBV2 to TRBJ1-5; tentatively, D is TRBD1 (5 bases). The V gene's germline CDR1 is SNHLY and CDR2 FYNNEI. The CDR3 covers 15 residues. Deletions cut 4 bases from V and 4 bases from J, with 14 bases between. As DNA, the CDR3 is TGTGCCAGCAGTGCGCAGGGCGGCGGAAATCAGCCCCAGCATTTT. This gives the protein CASSAQGGGNQPQHF.

The chain uses TRBV27 and TRBJ2-5; 9 positions agree with TRBD2. CDR1 is MNHEY and CDR2 is SMNVEV in the germline V gene (reference sequence). This CDR3 region has 15 residues. Trimming cost V 8 bases and J 5 bases; bases outside gene matches: 12. CDR3 sequence (DNA): TGTGCCAGCGGTTCCCTTAGCGGGAGAGCTGAGACCCAGTACTTC. It translates to CASGSLSGRAETQYF.

The chain combines TRBV19 with TRBJ2-7, with D hard to call. There are 12 residues in the CDR3. CDR1 is LNHDA and CDR2 is SQIVND in the germline V gene (reference sequence). The V and J ends lost 5 bases and 6 bases respectively, with 11 bases between them. CDR3 protein: CASSPTPPEQYF. In nucleotides, the CDR3 is TGTGCCAGTAGTCCGACACCGCCCGAGCAGTACTTC.